These 13 T cell receptor beta chains came from one sample sequenced in a study of shared clonotypes between healthy human individuals. The repertoire was sequenced with immunoSEQ multiplex PCR; TCRdb's copy has only in-frame clones and lacks some. The sample yields roughly 1,600,000 clones, approximately 98.5% seen once. Sequencing was done on a sample of naive CD4+ T cells sorted from blood. Subset noted: CD45RA+ positively selected. The receptors derive from a man aged 25-45 years in good health.

V is TRBV28 and J is TRBJ1-1; D possibly corresponds to TRBD1 (6 bases). The CDR3 loop spans 15 amino acids. Germline V gene data show CDR1 as MDHEN and CDR2 as SYDVKM. V lost 1 base, J lost 5 bases, and 14 bases lay in between. In DNA, the CDR3 is TGTGCCAGCAGTTTATCTAGGGGGGTTCGAACTGAAGCTTTCTTT. Translated: CASSLSRGVRTEAFF.

This clone was counted a single time. Written as DNA, the CDR3 is TGTGCCACCAGCATTCGTTACCAAGAGACCCAGTACTTC. It specifies CATSIRYQETQYF. The chain uses TRBV15 and TRBJ2-5; D unclear. The germline gives CDR1 LNHNV, CDR2 YYDKDF (reference sequence). Trimming took 4 bases from V and 0 from J, leaving 6 bases between them. The CDR3 contains 13 residues.

V usage is TRBV19 and J usage is TRBJ1-2; maybe TRBD1 (5 bases). The CDR3 contains 13 residues. With 3 bases removed from V and 8 bases from J, the gap between germline ends came to 13 bases. Germline assignment: CDR1 LNHDA and CDR2 SQIVND (reference sequence). CDR3 nucleotides: TGTGCCAGTAGTATCGGGGTGGGGGACGGCTACACCTTC. Its protein is CASSIGVGDGYTF.

The chain is built from TRBV15 and TRBJ1-1, with D tentatively TRBD1 (5 bases). V dropped 3 bases and J dropped 0 bases, with 14 bases sitting between them. The CDR3 has 16 amino acids. Germline values: CDR1 LNHNV, CDR2 YYDKDF (reference sequence). CDR3 region: CATSSVPGLVNTEAFF. CDR3 nucleotides: TGTGCCACCAGCAGCGTTCCGGGACTCGTGAACACTGAAGCTTTCTTT.

CDR3 region: CASSPQQGPDTQYF. The CDR3 bases are TGTGCCAGCTCACCACAACAGGGTCCAGATACGCAGTATTTT. V and J are TRBV18 and TRBJ2-3; tentatively, D is TRBD1 (6 bases). Germline CDR1 reads KGHSH; CDR2 reads LQKENI. The V and J ends lost 1 base and 4 bases respectively, with 9 bases between them. The length of the CDR3 is 14 residues. Looking up the rest from reference TRBV18 and TRBJ2-3 gives the full variable domain: NAGVMQNPRHLVRRRGQEARLRCSPMKGHSHVYWYRQLPEEGLKFMVYLQKENIIDESGMPKERFSAEFPKEGPSILRIQQVVRGDSAAYFCASSPQQGPDTQYFGPGTRLTVL.

The chain is built from TRBV15 and TRBJ1-3; a weak D match, TRBD1 (5 bases). The germline V gene has CDR1 LNHNV and CDR2 YYDKDF (reference sequence). This CDR3 comprises 16 residues. Trimming removed 3 bases at V and 0 bases at J, with 12 bases between. In DNA form, the CDR3 reads TGTGCCACCAGCAGGGGGGTTGGGAGCTCTGGAAACACCATATATTTT. Translating gives CATSRGVGSSGNTIYF.

The rearrangement uses TRBV9 and TRBJ1-2; D remains ambiguous. CDR3 length equals 15 residues. Germline values: CDR1 SGDLS, CDR2 YYNGEE. The V gene lost 4 bases and the J gene lost 4 bases, with 17 bases spanning the gap. The CDR3 region has the DNA TGTGCCAGCAGCCACGCGAGGGCGGATTTCTATGGCTACACCTTC. As protein: CASSHARADFYGYTF.

The chain is built from TRBV19 and TRBJ1-4; no clear D. CDR1 and CDR2 from the germline V gene are LNHDA and SQIVND (reference sequence). V lost 8 bases and J 5 bases, leaving 15 bases between the germline ends. The CDR3 extends over 14 amino acids. The CDR3, as DNA: TGTGCCAGTCGTGGGTACAGCCAGAATGAAAAACTGTTTTTT. Residues: CASRGYSQNEKLFF.

The chain is built from TRBV10-3 and TRBJ1-1; 7 nucleotides match TRBD1. The CDR3 has 13 residues. Germline values: CDR1 ENHRY, CDR2 SYGVKD. V was pared by 5 bases and J by 5 bases, with 5 bases of the junction left unmatched. The CDR3 DNA is TGTGCCATCAGTAACACAGGGGAGACTGAAGCTTTCTTT. Residues: CAISNTGETEAFF.

In the case of this clone: The same CDR3 also results from other DNA sequences found in this sample. This rearrangement joins TRBV28 to TRBJ2-7; 10 bases are shared with TRBD2. Germline V CDR1 and CDR2: MDHEN, SYDVKM. The CDR3 is 13 amino acids. V was pared by 4 bases and J by 4 bases, with 1 base of the junction left unmatched. Here the CDR3 reads CASSSSGRYEQYF. The CDR3 region has the DNA TGTGCCAGCAGTTCTAGCGGGAGATACGAGCAGTACTTC.

The V call is TRBV7-6, the J call TRBJ1-3; D may be TRBD1 (5 bases). The V end was cut by 0 bases, the J end by 4 bases, with 7 bases between. Germline CDR1 reads SGHVS; CDR2 reads FNYEAQ. The length of the CDR3 is 14 residues. The CDR3 nucleotides are TGTGCCAGCAGCTTAGCAGGGGACGGAAACACCATATATTTT. Encoded protein: CASSLAGDGNTIYF.

The chain combines TRBV11-3 with TRBJ2-3; a possible D gene is TRBD2 (6 bases). V dropped 3 bases and J dropped 2 bases, with 12 bases sitting between them. This CDR3 is 15 amino acids long. Germline V lookup: CDR1 SGHNT, CDR2 YENEEA. The CDR3 nucleotides are TGTGCCAGCAGCTTGGGCGGGGACGCCACAGATACGCAGTATTTT. It translates to CASSLGGDATDTQYF. The full variable domain, completed using reference TRBV11-3 and TRBJ2-3, is EAGVVQSPRYKIIEKKQPVAFWCNPISGHNTLYWYLQNLGQGPELLIRYENEEAVDDSQLPKDRFSAERLKGVDSTLKIQPAELGDSAVYLCASSLGGDATDTQYFGPGTRLTVL.

The V and J genes are TRBV11-2 and TRBJ1-1; the match to TRBD1 covers 8 bases. Germline V gene data show CDR1 as SGHAT and CDR2 as FQNNGV. With V trimmed by 4 bases and J by 11 bases, 9 bases remained unmatched. The length of the CDR3 is 13 residues. The CDR3 loop is CASSSTRQGLAFF. The CDR3 DNA sequence: TGTGCCAGCAGCTCCACAAGACAGGGGCTGGCTTTCTTT. The full variable domain, in which reference TRBV11-2 and TRBJ1-1 provide the parts outside the CDR3, is EAGVAQSPRYKIIEKRQSVAFWCNPISGHATLYWYQQILGQGPKLLIQFQNNGVVDDSQLPKDRFSAERLKGVDSTLKIQPAKLEDSAVYLCASSSTRQGLAFFGQGTRLTVV.